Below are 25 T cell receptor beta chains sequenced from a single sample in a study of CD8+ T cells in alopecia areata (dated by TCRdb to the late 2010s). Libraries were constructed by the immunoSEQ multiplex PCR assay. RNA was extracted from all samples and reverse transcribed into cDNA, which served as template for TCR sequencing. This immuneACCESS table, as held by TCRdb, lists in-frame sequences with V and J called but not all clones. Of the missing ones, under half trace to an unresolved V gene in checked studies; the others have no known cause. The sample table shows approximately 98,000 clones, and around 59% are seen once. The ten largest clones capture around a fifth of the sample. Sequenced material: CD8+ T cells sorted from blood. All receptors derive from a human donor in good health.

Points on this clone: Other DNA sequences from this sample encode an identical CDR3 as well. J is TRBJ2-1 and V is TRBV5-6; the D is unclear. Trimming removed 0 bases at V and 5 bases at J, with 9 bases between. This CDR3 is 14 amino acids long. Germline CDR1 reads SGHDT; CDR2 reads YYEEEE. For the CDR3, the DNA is TGTGCCAGCAGCTTGGGGCTTGGAAACAATGAGCAGTTCTTC. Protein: CASSLGLGNNEQFF.

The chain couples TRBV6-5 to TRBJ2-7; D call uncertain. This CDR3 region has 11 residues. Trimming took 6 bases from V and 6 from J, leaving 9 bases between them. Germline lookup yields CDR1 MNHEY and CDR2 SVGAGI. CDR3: CASSPISEQYF. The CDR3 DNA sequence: TGTGCCAGCAGCCCAATATCCGAGCAGTACTTC.

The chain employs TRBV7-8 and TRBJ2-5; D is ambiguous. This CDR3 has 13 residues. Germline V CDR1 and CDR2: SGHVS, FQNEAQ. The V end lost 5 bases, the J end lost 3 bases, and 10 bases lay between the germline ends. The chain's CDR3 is CASSTILEETQYF. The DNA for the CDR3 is TGTGCCAGCAGCACCATCCTGGAAGAGACCCAGTACTTC.

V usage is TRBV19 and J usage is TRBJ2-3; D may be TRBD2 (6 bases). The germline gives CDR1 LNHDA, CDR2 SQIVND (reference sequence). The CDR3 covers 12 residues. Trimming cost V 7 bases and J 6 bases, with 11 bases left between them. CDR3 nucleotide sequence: TGTGCCAGTATGGAAAGCGGGGATACGCAGTATTTT. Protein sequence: CASMESGDTQYF.

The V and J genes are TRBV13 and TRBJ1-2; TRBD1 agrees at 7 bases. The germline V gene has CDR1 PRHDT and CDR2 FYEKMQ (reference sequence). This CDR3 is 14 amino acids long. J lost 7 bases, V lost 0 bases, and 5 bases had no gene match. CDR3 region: CASSLGGEGAGYTF. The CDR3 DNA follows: TGTGCCAGCAGCTTAGGAGGGGAGGGGGCTGGCTACACCTTC.

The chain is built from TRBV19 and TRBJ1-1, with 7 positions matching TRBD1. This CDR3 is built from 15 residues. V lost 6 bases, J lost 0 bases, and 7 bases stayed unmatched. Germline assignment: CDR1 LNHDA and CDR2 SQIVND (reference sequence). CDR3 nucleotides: TGTGCCAGTAGCTTGGGACAGCGACTGAACACTGAAGCTTTCTTT. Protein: CASSLGQRLNTEAFF.

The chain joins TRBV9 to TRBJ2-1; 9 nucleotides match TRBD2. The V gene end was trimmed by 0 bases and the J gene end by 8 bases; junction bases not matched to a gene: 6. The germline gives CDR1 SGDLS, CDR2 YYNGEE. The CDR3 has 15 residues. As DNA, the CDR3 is TGTGCCAGCAGCGTAGACGGCGGGGGGGCAGATGAGCAGTTCTTC. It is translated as CASSVDGGGADEQFF.

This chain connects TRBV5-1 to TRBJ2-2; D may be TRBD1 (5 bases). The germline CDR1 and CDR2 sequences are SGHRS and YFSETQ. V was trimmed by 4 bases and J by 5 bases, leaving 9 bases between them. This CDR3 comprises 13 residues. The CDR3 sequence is CASSARVTGELFF. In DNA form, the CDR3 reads TGCGCCAGCAGCGCCAGGGTAACCGGGGAGCTGTTTTTT.

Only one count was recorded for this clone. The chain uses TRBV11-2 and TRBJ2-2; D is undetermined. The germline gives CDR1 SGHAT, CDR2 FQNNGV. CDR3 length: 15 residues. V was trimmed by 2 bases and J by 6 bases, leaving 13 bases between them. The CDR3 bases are TGTGCCAGCAGCTTATATGGACGCAGTCCCGGGGAGCTGTTTTTT. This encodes CASSLYGRSPGELFF.

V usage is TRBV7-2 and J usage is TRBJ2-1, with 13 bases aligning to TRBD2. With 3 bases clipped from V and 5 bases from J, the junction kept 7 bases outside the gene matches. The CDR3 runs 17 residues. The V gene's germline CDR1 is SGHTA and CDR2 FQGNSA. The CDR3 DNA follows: TGTGCCAGCAGCTTTCTGGCGGGACTAGCGGGGAACAATGAGCAGTTCTTC. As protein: CASSFLAGLAGNNEQFF.

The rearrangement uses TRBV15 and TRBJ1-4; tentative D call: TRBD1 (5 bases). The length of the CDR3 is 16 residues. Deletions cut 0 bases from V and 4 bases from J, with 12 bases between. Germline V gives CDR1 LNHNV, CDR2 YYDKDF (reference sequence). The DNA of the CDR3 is TGTGCCACCAGCAGAGACAGGGTATATGGTAATGAAAAACTGTTTTTT. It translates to CATSRDRVYGNEKLFF. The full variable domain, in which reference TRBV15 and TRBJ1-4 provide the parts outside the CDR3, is DAMVIQNPRYQVTQFGKPVTLSCSQTLNHNVMYWYQQKSSQAPKLLFHYYDKDFNNEADTPDNFQSRRPNTSFCFLDIRSPGLGDTAMYLCATSRDRVYGNEKLFFGSGTQLSVL.

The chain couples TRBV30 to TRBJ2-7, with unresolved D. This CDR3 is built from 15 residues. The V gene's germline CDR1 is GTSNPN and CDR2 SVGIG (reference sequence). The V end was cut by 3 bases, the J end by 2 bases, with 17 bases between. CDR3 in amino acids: CAWRPAVPAPYEQYF. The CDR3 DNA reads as TGTGCCTGGAGGCCGGCCGTGCCGGCACCCTACGAGCAGTACTTC.

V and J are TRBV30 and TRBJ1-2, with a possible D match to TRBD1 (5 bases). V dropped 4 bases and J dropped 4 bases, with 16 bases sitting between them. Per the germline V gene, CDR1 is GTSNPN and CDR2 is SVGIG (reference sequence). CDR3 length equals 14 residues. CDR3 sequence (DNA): TGTGCCTGGACCTCGGGGGATCCGATCTATGGCTACACCTTC. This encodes CAWTSGDPIYGYTF.

The CDR3 sequence is CASSARPNQETQYF. The CDR3 DNA is TGTGCCAGCAGCGCCCGTCCGAACCAAGAGACCCAGTACTTC. The V gene is TRBV7-9, the J gene TRBJ2-5; D unresolved. The CDR3 is 14 residues long. CDR1 SEHNR and CDR2 FQNEAQ come from the germline V gene (reference sequence). Trimming took 5 bases from V and 0 from J, leaving 10 bases between them.

The CDR3 spells CASSLPGLPLGETQYF. The CDR3 region has the DNA TGTGCCAGCAGCTTGCCGGGACTACCCTTGGGAGAGACCCAGTACTTC. The chain uses TRBV7-2 and TRBJ2-5; 7 bases are a match to TRBD2. Per the germline V gene, CDR1 is SGHTA and CDR2 is FQGNSA. Trimming took 3 bases from V and 4 from J; bases not matched to a gene: 11. This CDR3 contains 16 residues.

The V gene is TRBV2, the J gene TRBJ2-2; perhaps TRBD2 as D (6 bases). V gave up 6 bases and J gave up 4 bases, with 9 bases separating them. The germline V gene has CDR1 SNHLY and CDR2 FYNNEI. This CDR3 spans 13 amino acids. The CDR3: CASRAGGTGELFF. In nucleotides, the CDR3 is TGTGCCAGCAGAGCCGGGGGCACCGGGGAGCTGTTTTTT.

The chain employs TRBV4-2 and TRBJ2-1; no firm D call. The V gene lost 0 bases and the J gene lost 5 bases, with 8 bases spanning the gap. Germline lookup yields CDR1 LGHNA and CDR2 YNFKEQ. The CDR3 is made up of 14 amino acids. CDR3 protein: CASSQEGLHNEQFF. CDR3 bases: TGTGCCAGCAGCCAAGAAGGGCTTCACAATGAGCAGTTCTTC.

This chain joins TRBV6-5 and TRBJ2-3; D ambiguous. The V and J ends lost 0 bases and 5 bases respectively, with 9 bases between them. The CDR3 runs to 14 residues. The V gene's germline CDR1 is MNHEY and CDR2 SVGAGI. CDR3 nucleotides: TGTGCCAGCAGTTACTCGCGGAGCGTAGATACGCAGTATTTT. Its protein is CASSYSRSVDTQYF.

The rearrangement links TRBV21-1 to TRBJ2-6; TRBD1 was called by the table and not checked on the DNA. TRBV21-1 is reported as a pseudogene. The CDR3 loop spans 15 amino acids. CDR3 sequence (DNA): TGTGCCAGCAGTGCAGGGATGGCTGGGGCCAACGTCCTGACTTTC. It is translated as CASSAGMAGANVLTF.

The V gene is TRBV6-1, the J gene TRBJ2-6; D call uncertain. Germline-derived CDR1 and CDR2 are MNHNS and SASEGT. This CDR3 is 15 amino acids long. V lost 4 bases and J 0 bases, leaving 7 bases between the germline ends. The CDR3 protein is CASSGYFSGANVLTF. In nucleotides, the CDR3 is TGTGCCAGCAGTGGGTACTTCTCTGGGGCCAACGTCCTGACTTTC.

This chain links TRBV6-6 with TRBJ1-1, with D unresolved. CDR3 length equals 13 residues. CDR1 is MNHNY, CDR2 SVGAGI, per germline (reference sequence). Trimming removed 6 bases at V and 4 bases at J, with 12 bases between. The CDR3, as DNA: TGTGCCAGCAGCCAATCTAGAAGCACTGAAGCTTTCTTT. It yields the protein CASSQSRSTEAFF.

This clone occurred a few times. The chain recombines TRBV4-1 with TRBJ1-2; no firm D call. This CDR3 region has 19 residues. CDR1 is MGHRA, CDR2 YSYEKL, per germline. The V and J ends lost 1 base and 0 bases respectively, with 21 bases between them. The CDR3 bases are TGCGCCAGCAGCCAAGTTCCCCCCTTAGTCCTCCCAGCTAACTATGGCTACACCTTC. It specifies CASSQVPPLVLPANYGYTF.

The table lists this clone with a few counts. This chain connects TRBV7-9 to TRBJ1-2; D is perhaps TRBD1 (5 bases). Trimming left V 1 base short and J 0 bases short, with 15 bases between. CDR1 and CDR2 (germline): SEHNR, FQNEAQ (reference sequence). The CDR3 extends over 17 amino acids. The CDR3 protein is CASSLDVIGTPNYGYTF. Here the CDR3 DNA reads TGTGCCAGCAGCTTAGATGTCATAGGGACCCCTAACTATGGCTACACCTTC.

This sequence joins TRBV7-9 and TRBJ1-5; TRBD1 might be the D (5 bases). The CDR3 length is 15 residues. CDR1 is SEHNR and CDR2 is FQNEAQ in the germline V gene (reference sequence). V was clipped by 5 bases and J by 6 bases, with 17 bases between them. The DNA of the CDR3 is TGTGCCAGCAGCCGTTCGGACGGGGGGAGTCAGCCCCAGCATTTT. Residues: CASSRSDGGSQPQHF. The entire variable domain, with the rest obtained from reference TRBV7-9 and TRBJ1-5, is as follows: DTGVSQNPRHKITKRGQNVTFRCDPISEHNRLYWYRQTLGQGPEFLTYFQNEAQLEKSRLLSDRFSAERPKGSFSTLEIQRTEQGDSAMYLCASSRSDGGSQPQHFGDGTRLSIL.

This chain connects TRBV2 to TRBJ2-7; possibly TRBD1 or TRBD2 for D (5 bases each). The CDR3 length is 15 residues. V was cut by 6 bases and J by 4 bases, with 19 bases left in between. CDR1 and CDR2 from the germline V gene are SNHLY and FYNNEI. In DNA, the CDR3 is TGTGCCAGCAGGGGGGTCGACCCCCCGAGGTACGAGCAGTACTTC. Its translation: CASRGVDPPRYEQYF.